Sequencing of this T cell receptor beta chain was carried out in a study of technical replicates of blood from four donors. The method was immunoSEQ multiplex PCR; TCRdb's version includes in-frame clones alone and lacks a portion of them. The sample carries around 72,000 clones, approximately 91% recorded once. The CDR3 consists of 13 residues. The germline V gene has CDR1 GTSNPN and CDR2 SVGIG (reference sequence). Trimming shortened V by 2 bases and J by 4 bases, and 9 bases separated the two germline ends. The source material was PBMCs. The V and J genes are TRBV30 and TRBJ1-3; D perhaps matches TRBD1 (5 bases). The origin of this receptor is a human donor in good health. Some clones in this sample may be carry-over from other donors' samples. Written as DNA, the CDR3 is TGTGCCTGGAGTCCAGGGTGGGGAAACACCATATATTTT. This translates into CAWSPGWGNTIYF.